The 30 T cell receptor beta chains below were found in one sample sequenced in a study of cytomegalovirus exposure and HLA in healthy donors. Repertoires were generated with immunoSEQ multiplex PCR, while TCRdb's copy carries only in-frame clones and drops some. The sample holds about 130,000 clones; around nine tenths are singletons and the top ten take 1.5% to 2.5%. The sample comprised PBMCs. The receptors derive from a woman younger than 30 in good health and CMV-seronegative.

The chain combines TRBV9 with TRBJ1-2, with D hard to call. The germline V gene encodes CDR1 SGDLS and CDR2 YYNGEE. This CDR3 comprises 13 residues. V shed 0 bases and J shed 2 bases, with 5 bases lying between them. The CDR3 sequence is CASSVDVNYGYTF. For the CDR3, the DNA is TGTGCCAGCAGCGTAGATGTAAACTATGGCTACACCTTC. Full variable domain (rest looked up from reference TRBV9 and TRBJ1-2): DSGVTQTPKHLITATGQRVTLRCSPRSGDLSVYWYQQSLDQGLQFLIQYYNGEERAKGNILERFSAQQFPDLHSELNLSSLELGDSALYFCASSVDVNYGYTFGSGTRLTVV.

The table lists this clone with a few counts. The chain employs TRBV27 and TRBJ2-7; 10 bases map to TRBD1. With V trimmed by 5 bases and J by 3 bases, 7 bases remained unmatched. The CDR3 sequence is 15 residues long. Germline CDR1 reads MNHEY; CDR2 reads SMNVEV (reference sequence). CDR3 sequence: CASSLPGQGIYEQYF. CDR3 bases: TGTGCCAGCAGTCTTCCGGGACAGGGGATCTACGAGCAGTACTTC.

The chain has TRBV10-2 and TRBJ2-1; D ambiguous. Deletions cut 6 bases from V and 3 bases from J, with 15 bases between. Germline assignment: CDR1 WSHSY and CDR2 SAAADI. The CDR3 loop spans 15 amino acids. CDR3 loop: CASSHLALIYNEQFF. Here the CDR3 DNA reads TGCGCCAGCAGCCACTTAGCCCTCATCTACAATGAGCAGTTCTTC.

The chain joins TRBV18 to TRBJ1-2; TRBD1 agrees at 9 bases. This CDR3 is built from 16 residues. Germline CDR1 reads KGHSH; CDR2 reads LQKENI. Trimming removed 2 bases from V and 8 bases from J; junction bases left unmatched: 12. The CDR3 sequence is CASSPLRGQGDRGYTF. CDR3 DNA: TGTGCCAGCTCACCATTAAGGGGACAGGGTGATAGAGGCTACACCTTC.

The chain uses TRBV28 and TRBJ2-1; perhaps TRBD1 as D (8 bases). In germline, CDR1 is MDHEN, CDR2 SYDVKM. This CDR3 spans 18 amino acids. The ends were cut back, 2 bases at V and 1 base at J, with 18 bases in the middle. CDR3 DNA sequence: TGTGCCAGCAGTTTACTTTCAGGGGGCGGGAGTTCCTACAATGAGCAGTTCTTC. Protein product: CASSLLSGGGSSYNEQFF.

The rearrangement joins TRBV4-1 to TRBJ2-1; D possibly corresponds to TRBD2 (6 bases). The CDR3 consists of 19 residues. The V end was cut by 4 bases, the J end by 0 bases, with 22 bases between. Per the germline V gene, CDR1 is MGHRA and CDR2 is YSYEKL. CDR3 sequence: CASSLGTWDFLSSYNEQFF. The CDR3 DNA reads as TGCGCCAGCAGCCTCGGTACGTGGGACTTCTTGAGCTCCTACAATGAGCAGTTCTTC.

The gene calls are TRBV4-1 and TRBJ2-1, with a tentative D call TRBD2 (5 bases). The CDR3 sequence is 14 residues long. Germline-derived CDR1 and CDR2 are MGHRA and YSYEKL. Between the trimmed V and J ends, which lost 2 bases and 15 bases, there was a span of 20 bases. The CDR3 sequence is CASSQPRGLPFRFF. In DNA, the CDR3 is TGCGCCAGCAGCCAACCCCGAGGACTCCCGTTTCGGTTCTTC.

CDR3 sequence reads: CASSPGAAGVLTDTQYF. CDR3 sequence (DNA): TGTGCCAGCAGCCCCGGAGCAGCGGGAGTACTGACAGATACGCAGTATTTT. The chain uses TRBV7-8 and TRBJ2-3; 8 bases align to TRBD2. The V and J ends lost 5 bases and 3 bases, in that order; junction bases with no gene match: 13. This CDR3 is 17 amino acids long. Germline V gene sequence: CDR1 SGHVS, CDR2 FQNEAQ.

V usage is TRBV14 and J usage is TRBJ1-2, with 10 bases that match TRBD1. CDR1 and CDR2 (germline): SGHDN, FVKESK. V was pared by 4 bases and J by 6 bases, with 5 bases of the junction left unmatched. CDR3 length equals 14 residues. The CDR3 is CASSRRDRGHGYTF. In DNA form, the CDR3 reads TGTGCCAGCAGCCGGAGAGACAGGGGGCATGGCTACACCTTC. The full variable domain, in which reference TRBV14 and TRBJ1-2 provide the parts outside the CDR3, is EAGVTQFPSHSVIEKGQTVTLRCDPISGHDNLYWYRRVMGKEIKFLLHFVKESKQDESGMPNNRFLAERTGGTYSTLKVQPAELEDSGVYFCASSRRDRGHGYTFGSGTRLTVV.

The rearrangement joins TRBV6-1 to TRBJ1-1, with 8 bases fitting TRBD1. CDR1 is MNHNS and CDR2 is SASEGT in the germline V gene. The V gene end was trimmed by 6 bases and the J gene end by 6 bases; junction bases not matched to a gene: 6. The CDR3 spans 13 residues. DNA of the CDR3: TGTGCCAGCAGCGACGGGACAGGCTCTGAAGCTTTCTTT. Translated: CASSDGTGSEAFF.

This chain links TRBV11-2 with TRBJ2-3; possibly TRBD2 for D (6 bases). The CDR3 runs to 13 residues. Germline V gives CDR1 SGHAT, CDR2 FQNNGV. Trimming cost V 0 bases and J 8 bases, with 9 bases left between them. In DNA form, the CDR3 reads TGTGCCAGCAGCTTAGATCACGGGGGTACGCAGTATTTT. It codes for CASSLDHGGTQYF. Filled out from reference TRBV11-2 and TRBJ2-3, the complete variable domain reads EAGVAQSPRYKIIEKRQSVAFWCNPISGHATLYWYQQILGQGPKLLIQFQNNGVVDDSQLPKDRFSAERLKGVDSTLKIQPAKLEDSAVYLCASSLDHGGTQYFGPGTRLTVL.

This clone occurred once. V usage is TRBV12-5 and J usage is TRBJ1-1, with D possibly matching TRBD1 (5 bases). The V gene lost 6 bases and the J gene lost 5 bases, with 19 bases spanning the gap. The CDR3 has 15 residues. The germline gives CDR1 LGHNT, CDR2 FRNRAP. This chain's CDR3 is CASGPASGRGTEAFF. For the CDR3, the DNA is TGTGCTAGTGGCCCAGCGTCGGGGCGGGGAACTGAAGCTTTCTTT.

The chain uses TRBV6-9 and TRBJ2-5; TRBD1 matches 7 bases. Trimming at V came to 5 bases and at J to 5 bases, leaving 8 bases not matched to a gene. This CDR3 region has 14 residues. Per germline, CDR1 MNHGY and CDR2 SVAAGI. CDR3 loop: CASSPTTGEETQYF. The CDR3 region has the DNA TGTGCCAGCAGTCCCACAACAGGGGAGGAGACCCAGTACTTC.

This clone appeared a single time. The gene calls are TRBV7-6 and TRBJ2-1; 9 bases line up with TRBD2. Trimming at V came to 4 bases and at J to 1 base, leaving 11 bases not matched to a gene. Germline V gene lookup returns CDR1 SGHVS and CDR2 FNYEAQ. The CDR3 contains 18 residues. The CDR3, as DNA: TGTGCCAGCAGCTCGGCCATAGCGGGAGCGGTATCCTACAATGAGCAGTTCTTC. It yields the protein CASSSAIAGAVSYNEQFF.

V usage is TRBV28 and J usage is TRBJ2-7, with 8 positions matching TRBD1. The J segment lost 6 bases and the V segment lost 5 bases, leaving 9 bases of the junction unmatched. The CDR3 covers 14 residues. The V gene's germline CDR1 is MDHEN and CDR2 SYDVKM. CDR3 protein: CASSPGGVGSEQYF. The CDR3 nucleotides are TGTGCCAGCAGTCCAGGGGGCGTTGGGTCCGAGCAGTACTTC.

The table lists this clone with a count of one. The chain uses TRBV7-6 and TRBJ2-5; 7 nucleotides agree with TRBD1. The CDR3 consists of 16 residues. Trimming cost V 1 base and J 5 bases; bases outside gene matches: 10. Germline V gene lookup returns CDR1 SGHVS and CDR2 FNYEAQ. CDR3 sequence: CASSLGIRGLGETQYF. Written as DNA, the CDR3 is TGTGCCAGCAGCTTAGGGATTAGGGGGCTTGGCGAGACCCAGTACTTC.

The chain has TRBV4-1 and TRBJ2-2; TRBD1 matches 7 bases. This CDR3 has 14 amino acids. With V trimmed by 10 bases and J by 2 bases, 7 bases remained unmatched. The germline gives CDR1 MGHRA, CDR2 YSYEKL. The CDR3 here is CAIRRDRNTGELFF. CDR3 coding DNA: TGCGCCATTCGCCGGGACAGAAACACCGGGGAGCTGTTTTTT.

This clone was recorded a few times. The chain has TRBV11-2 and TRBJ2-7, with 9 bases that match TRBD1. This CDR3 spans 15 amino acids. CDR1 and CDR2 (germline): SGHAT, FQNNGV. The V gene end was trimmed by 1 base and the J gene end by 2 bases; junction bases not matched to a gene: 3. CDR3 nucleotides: TGTGCCAGCAGCTTAGTACAGGGGGCGCCCTACGAGCAGTACTTC. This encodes CASSLVQGAPYEQYF.

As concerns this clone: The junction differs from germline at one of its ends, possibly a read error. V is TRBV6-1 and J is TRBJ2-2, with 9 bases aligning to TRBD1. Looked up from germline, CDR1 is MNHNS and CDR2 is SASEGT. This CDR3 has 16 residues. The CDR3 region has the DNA TGTGCCAGCAATGAAGCTGGACAGGGGTACACCGGGGAGCTGTTTTTT. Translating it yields CASNEAGQGYTGELFF.

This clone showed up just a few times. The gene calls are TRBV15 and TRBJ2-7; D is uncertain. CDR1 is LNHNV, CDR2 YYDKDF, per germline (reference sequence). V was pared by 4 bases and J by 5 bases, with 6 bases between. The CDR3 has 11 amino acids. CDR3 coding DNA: TGTGCCACCAGCAACAACAACGAGCAGTACTTC. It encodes CATSNNNEQYF.

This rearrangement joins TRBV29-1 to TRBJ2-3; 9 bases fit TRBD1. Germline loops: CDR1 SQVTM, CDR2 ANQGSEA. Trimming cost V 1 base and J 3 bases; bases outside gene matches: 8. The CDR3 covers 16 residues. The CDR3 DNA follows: TGCAGCGTTGAAGGGGCGACAGGGGGAGTAACAGATACGCAGTATTTT. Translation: CSVEGATGGVTDTQYF.

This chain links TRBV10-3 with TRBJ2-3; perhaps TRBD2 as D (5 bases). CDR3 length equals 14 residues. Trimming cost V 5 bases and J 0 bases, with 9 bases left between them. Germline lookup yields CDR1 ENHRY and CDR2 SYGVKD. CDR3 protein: CAISLTTSTDTQYF. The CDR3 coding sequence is TGTGCCATCAGTTTGACTACAAGCACAGATACGCAGTATTTT.

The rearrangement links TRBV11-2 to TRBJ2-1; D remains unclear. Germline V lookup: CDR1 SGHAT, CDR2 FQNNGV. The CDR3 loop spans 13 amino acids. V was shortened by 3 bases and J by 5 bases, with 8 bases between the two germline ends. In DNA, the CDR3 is TGTGCCAGCAGCTTTGGGCGACACAATGAGCAGTTCTTC. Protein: CASSFGRHNEQFF.

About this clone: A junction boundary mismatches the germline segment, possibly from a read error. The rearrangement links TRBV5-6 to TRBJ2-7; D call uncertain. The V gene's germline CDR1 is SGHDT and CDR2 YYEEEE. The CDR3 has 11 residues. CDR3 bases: TGTGCCAGCAGCTTCTCCCACGAGCAGTACTTC. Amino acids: CASSFSHEQYF.

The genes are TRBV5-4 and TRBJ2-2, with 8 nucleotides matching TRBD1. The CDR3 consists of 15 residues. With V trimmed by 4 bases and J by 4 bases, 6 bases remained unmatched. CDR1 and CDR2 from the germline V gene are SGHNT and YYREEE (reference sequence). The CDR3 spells CASSVADRVTGELFF. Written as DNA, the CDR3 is TGTGCCAGCAGCGTGGCGGACAGGGTCACCGGGGAGCTGTTTTTT.

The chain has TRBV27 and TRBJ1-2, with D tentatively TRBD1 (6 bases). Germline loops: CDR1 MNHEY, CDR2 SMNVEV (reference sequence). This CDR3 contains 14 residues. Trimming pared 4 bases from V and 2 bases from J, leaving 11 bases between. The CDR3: CASSSSQGNYGYTF. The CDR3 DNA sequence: TGTGCCAGCAGTTCATCCCAGGGGAACTATGGCTACACCTTC.

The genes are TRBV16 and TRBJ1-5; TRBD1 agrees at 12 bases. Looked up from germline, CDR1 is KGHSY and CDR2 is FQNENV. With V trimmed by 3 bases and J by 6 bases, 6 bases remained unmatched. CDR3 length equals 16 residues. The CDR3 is CASSQSGTGGGQPQHF. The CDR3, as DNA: TGTGCCAGCAGCCAGTCTGGGACAGGGGGCGGTCAGCCCCAGCATTTT.

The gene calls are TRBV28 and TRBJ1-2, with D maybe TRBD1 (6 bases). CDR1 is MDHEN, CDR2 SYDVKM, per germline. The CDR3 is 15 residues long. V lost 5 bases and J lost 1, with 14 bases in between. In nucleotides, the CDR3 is TGTGCCAGCAGTGGCTTGACAGGAGTTAACTATGGCTACACCTTC. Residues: CASSGLTGVNYGYTF.

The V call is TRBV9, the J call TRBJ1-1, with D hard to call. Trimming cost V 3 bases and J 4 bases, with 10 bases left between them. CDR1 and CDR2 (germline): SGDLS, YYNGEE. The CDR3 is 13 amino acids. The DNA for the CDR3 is TGTGCCAGCAGCGACGGGGTTAGCACTGAAGCTTTCTTT. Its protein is CASSDGVSTEAFF.

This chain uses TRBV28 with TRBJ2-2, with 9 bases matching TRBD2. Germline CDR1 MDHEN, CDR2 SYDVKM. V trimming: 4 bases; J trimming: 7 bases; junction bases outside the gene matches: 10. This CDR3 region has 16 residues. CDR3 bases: TGTGCCAGCAGTTCCCATAGCGGGAGCGGTAACGGGGAGCTGTTTTTT. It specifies CASSSHSGSGNGELFF.